This TCR beta chain was identified in a study of cytomegalovirus exposure and HLA in healthy donors. The CDR3 is made up of 16 amino acids. The junction had 4 bases not matched to a gene; V was cut back by 1 base and J by 0 bases. Looked up from germline, CDR1 is SGHVS and CDR2 is FQNEAQ. 13 Jbeta primers and 60 Vbeta primers were used for the PCR. TCRdb keeps only in-frame clones here, not all; method: immunoSEQ multiplex PCR. The repertoire holds fewer than 150,000 clones, with 80% as singletons. Remarks on this clone: Its target is unknown.

General study points: As a later analysis revealed, most CMV-associated TCR beta chains appeared HLA-restricted. The Asian-associated ancestry cluster reportedly had fewer N-insertions than the roughly 670-donor mean in a later analysis. Earlier analysis found most TCR beta V segments productive about 90% or about 30% of the time.

This sequence originates from a male donor in good health and CMV-seronegative. The chain combines TRBV7-8 with TRBJ2-3, with 7 positions matching TRBD2. The sequencing input was PBMCs. CDR3 region: CASSLVPSGSTDTQYF. The CDR3 DNA sequence: TGTGCCAGCAGCTTAGTGCCTAGCGGAAGCACAGATACGCAGTATTTT. The full variable domain, completed using reference TRBV7-8 and TRBJ2-3, is GAGVSQSPRYKVAKRGQDVALRCDPISGHVSLFWYQQALGQGPEFLTYFQNEAQLDKSGLPSDRFFAERPEGSVSTLKIQRTQQEDSAVYLCASSLVPSGSTDTQYFGPGTRLTVL.